What follows are 7 T cell receptor beta chains derived from one specimen sequenced in a study of CD8+CD57+ T cells in acquired aplastic anemia. Whoever was chosen for sequencing had shown CD8+CD57+ cell expansion by flow cytometry. Genomic DNA constituted the template upon which TCR beta VDJ and CDR3 profiling was performed. Each CDR3 protein gets one entry after TCRdb re-called the reads with MiXCR. The sample consists of around 500,000 distinct CDR3 sequences, approximately 32% of them appearing once. Sequenced sample: sorted CD4+, CD8+, or CD8+CD57+ T cells (not recorded which) from PBMCs. These receptors all come from a human donor with aplastic anemia.

This clonotype came up many times. The chain couples TRBV10-3 to TRBJ1-1; 8 nucleotides line up with TRBD1. Trimming cost V 4 bases and J 0 bases; bases outside gene matches: 4. The CDR3 contains 15 residues. Germline V gene sequence: CDR1 ENHRY, CDR2 SYGVKD. In DNA form, the CDR3 reads TGTGCCATCAGTGCGACAGGGGCTGTGAACACTGAAGCTTTCTTT. It is translated as CAISATGAVNTEAFF.

This clonotype was detected only a few times. The chain has TRBV5-1 and TRBJ2-1; 10 bases map to TRBD2. After removal of 2 bases from V and 7 bases from J, the junction contained 6 bases not matched to a gene. Germline V gene lookup returns CDR1 SGHRS and CDR2 YFSETQ. There are 15 residues in the CDR3. The CDR3 DNA reads as TGCGCCAGCAGCTTAGAGCGGGGGGGCCGGAATGAGCAGTTCTTC. Its protein is CASSLERGGRNEQFF. Combining the CDR3 with reference TRBV5-1 and TRBJ2-1 gives the whole variable domain KAGVTQTPRYLIKTRGQQVTLSCSPISGHRSVSWYQQTPGQGLQFLFEYFSETQRNKGNFPGRFSGRQFSNSRSEMNVSTLELGDSALYLCASSLERGGRNEQFFGPGTRLTVL.

This clonotype has a count of ten or more. This chain links TRBV20-1 with TRBJ1-1; D not resolved. This CDR3 contains 14 residues. V dropped 2 bases and J dropped 4 bases, with 14 bases sitting between them. Germline V gene sequence: CDR1 DFQATT, CDR2 SNEGSKA (reference sequence). The CDR3 sequence is CSARRAGRATEAFF. For the CDR3, the DNA is TGCAGTGCTAGAAGGGCAGGCCGGGCCACTGAAGCTTTCTTT.

Points on this clonotype: A much larger clone differs by one base, so this may be a read error. The genes are TRBV6-1 and TRBJ1-2, with D hard to call. This CDR3 comprises 13 residues. The germline CDR1 and CDR2 sequences are MNHNS and SASEGT. Between the trimmed V and J ends, which lost 6 bases and 0 bases, there was a span of 8 bases. CDR3: CASRTSANYGYTF. As DNA, the CDR3 is TGTGCCAGCAGGACAAGCGCTAACTATGGCTACACCTTC.

The chain links TRBV30 to TRBJ1-1; possible D gene TRBD1, 6 bases. Germline V gene sequence: CDR1 GTSNPN, CDR2 SVGIG (reference sequence). The CDR3 runs 13 residues. Trimming removed 5 bases from V and 2 bases from J, with 12 bases in between. The CDR3 is CAWGLDSNTEAFF. Here the CDR3 DNA reads TGTGCCTGGGGCCTGGACAGTAACACTGAAGCTTTCTTT.

The chain combines TRBV18 with TRBJ1-4; D unresolved. V lost 5 bases and J 0 bases, leaving 7 bases between the germline ends. This CDR3 spans 14 amino acids. Per the germline V gene, CDR1 is KGHSH and CDR2 is LQKENI. In DNA form, the CDR3 reads TGTGCCAGCTCAGTCAGGTCAACTAATGAAAAACTGTTTTTT. This encodes CASSVRSTNEKLFF.

In regard to this clonotype: A read error may explain this, as a much larger clone is one base away. This chain connects TRBV10-3 to TRBJ1-1, with a possible D match to TRBD1 (5 bases). The V gene lost 11 bases and the J gene lost 6 bases, with 19 bases spanning the gap. This CDR3 has 13 amino acids. The germline V gene encodes CDR1 ENHRY and CDR2 SYGVKD. This CDR3 is CAVAGAVSSEAFF. CDR3 bases: TGTGCCGTGGCCGGGGCAGTAAGTTCTGAAGCTTTCTTT.